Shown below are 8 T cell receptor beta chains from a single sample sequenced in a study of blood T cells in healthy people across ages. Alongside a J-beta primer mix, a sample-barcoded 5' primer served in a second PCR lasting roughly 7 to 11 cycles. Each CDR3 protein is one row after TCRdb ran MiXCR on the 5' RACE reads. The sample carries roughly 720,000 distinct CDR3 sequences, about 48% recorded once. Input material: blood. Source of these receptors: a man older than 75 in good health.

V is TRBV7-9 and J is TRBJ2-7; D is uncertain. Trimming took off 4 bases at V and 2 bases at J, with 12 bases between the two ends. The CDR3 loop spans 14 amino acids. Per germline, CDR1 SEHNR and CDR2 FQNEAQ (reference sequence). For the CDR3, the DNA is TGTGCCAGCAGCTCGGGCCGCAGGCCCTACGAGCAGTACTTC. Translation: CASSSGRRPYEQYF.

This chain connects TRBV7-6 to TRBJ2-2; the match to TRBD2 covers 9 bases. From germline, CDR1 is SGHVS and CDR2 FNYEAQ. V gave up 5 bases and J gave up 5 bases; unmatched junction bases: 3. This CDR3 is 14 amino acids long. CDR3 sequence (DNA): TGTGCCAGCAGCCCGCGGGAGGGGACCGGGGAGCTGTTTTTT. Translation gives CASSPREGTGELFF.

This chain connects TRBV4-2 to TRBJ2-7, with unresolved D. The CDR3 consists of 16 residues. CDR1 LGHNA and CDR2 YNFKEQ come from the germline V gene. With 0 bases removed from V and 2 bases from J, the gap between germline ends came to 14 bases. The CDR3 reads CASSQEEGIVTYEQYF. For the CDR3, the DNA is TGTGCCAGCAGCCAAGAAGAAGGGATAGTTACCTACGAGCAGTACTTC.

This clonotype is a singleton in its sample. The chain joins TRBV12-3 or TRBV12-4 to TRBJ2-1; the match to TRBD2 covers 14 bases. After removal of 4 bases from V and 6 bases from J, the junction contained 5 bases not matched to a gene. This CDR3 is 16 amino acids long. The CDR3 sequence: CASSSPGTSGGNEQFF. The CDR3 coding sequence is TGTGCCAGCAGTTCCCCCGGGACTAGCGGGGGCAATGAGCAGTTCTTC.

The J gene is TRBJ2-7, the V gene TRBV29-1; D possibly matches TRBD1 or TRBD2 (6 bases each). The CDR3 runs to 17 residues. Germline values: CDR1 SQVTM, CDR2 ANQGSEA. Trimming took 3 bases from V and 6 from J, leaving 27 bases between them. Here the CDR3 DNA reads TGCAGCGTTGAGGGGGGCCCTACGGAACTAGTCCCCCTCGAGCAGTACTTC. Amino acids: CSVEGGPTELVPLEQYF.

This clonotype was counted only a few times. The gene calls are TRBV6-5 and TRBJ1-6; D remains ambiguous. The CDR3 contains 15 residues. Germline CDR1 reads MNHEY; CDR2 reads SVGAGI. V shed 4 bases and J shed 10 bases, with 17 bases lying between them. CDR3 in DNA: TGTGCCAGCAGTTCCGCGACGGAGCAGCGGTCACCCCTCCACTTT. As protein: CASSSATEQRSPLHF.

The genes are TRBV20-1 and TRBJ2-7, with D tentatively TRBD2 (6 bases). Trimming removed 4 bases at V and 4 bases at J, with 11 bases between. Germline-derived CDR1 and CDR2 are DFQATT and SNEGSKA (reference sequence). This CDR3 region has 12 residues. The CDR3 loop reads CSAKGTLYEQYF. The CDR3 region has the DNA TGCAGTGCTAAGGGGACTTTATACGAGCAGTACTTC.

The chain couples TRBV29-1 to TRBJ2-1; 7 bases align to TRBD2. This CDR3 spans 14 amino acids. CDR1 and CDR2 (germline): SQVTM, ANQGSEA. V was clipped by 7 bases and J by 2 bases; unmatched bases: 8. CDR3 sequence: CSASGLNTYNEQFF. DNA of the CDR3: TGCAGCGCCTCGGGACTAAATACCTACAATGAGCAGTTCTTC.